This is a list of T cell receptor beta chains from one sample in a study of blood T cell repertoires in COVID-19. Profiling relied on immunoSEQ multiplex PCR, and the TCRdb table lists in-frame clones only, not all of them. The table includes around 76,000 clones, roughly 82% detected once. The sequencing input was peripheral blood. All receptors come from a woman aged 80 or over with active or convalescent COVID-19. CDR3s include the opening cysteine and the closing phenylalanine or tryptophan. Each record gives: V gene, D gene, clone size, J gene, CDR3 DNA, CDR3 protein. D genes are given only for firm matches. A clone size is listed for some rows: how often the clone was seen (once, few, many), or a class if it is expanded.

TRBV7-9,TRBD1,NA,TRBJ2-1,TGTGCCTCTGACAGGGACTCCTACAATGAGCAGTTCTTC,CASDRDSYNEQFF
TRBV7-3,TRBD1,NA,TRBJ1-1,TGTGCCAGCAGCATCGGGCAGGGGGCGACTGAAGCTTTCTTT,CASSIGQGATEAFF
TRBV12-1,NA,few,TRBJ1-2,TGTGCCAGTTCCCTCTTGCACAGGGTGATTTGCTATGGCTACACCTTC,CASSLLHRVICYGYTF
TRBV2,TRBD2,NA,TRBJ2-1,TGTGCCAGCAGTGAAGTGGGGCTAGCGGGGGGCAATGAGCAGTTCTTC,CASSEVGLAGGNEQFF
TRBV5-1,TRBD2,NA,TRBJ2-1,TGCGCCAGCAGCTTGGCCGGGCTAGCGGCATACAATGAGCAGTTCTTC,CASSLAGLAAYNEQFF
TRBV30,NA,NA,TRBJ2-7,TGTGCCTGGAGTGTAGGCGGGACCTCCTACGAGCAGTACTTC,CAWSVGGTSYEQYF
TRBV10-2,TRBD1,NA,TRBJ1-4,TGCGCCAGCAGTCCCGGACAGGGTCTATCTAATGAAAAACTGTTTTTT,CASSPGQGLSNEKLFF
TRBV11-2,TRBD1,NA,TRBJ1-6,TGTGCCAGCGGACAGGGGTCCTCACCCCTCCACTTT,CASGQGSSPLHF
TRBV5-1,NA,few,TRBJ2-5,TGCGCCAGCAGCTTGGAGGCAGGGCGGGAGACCCAGTACTTC,CASSLEAGRETQYF
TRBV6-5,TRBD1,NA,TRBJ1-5,TGTGCCAGCGAGCCTCAGGGGGCGGAACGGCCCCAGCATTTT,CASEPQGAERPQHF
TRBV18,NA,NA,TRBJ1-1,TGTGCCAGCTCCCGCAGCCTAACAGGGAAGAACACTGAAGCTTTCTTT,CASSRSLTGKNTEAFF
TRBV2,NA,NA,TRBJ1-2,TGTGCCAGCAGTGTTGGGCTGAGGGATGGCTACACCTTC,CASSVGLRDGYTF
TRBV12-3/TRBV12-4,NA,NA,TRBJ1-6,TGTGCCAGCGGGCCCTCCACGAATTCACCCCTCCACTTT,CASGPSTNSPLHF
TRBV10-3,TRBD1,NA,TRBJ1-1,TGTGCCATCAGTGAGCCGGACAGGGGAGGTGGTGAAGCTTTCTTT,CAISEPDRGGGEAFF
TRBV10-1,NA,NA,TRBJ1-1,TGCGCCAGCAGTGCCTCGGGACACGGATACACTGAAGCTTTCTTT,CASSASGHGYTEAFF
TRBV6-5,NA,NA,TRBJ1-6,TGTGCCAGCACCCTGACACGGAATTCACCCCTCCACTTT,CASTLTRNSPLHF
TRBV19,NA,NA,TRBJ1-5,TGTGCCAGTAGCGGGGTCTCCAAGCTTTACAATCAGCCCCAGCATTTT,CASSGVSKLYNQPQHF
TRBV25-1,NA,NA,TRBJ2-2,TGTGCCAGCCGACCCGGGACATACATCGGGGAGCTGTTTTTT,CASRPGTYIGELFF
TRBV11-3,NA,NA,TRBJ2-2,TGTGCCAGCAGCGCCAGTAACCTGGACACCGGGGAGCTGTTTTTT,CASSASNLDTGELFF
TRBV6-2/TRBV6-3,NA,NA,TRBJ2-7,TGTGCCAGCAGTTCCGCGGCCCCTGGGGAGCAGTACTTC,CASSSAAPGEQYF
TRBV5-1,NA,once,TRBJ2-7,TGCGCCAGCAGCTTGACAGGGAGCTCCTACGAGCAGTACTTC,CASSLTGSSYEQYF
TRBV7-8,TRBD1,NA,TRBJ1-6,TGTGCCAGCAGCTTAGCGGGACAGCTTAATTCACCCCTCCACTTT,CASSLAGQLNSPLHF
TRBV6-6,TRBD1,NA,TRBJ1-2,TGTGCCAGCAGCGACCTGGGACAGGGGCAGGGCTACACCTTC,CASSDLGQGQGYTF
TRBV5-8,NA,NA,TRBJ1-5,TGTGCCAGCAGCTTGGGGGACAAAGGAGGTCAGCCCCAGCATTTT,CASSLGDKGGQPQHF
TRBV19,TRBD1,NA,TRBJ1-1,TGTGCCAGTAGTATAGAGGTGGGACAGCCGAACACTGAAGCTTTCTTT,CASSIEVGQPNTEAFF
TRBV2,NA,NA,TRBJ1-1,TGTGCCAGCAGCAGAAGGTCGGGGGGCGGCACTGAAGCTTTCTTT,CASSRRSGGGTEAFF
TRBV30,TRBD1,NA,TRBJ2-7,TGTGCCTGGACCACAGGGGAAGGGTCCTACGAGCAGTACTTC,CAWTTGEGSYEQYF
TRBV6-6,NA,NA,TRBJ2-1,TGTGCCAGCAGTTACGACACCTACAATGAGCAGTTCTTC,CASSYDTYNEQFF
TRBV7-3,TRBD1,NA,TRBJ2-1,TGTGCCAGCAGCCCAGTGGGACAGGGGGCTTACAATGAGCAGTTCTTC,CASSPVGQGAYNEQFF
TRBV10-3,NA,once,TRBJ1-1,TGTGCCATCAGTGAGCAGCAGACGGGAAACACTGAAGCTTTCTTT,CAISEQQTGNTEAFF
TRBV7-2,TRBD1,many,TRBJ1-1,TGTGCCAGCAGCGCACCGGGACAGGGGAACACTGAAGCTTTCTTT,CASSAPGQGNTEAFF
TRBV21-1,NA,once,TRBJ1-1,TGTGCCAGCAGCAAGGGTGAGGGTCCGAACACTGAAGCTTTCTTT,CASSKGEGPNTEAFF
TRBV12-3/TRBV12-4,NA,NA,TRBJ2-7,TGTGCCAGCAGTTTATGGGGGGAAGGGGAGCAGTACTTC,CASSLWGEGEQYF
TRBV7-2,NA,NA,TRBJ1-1,TGTGCCAGCAGCTTAGAACAGATCATGAACACTGAAGCTTTCTTT,CASSLEQIMNTEAFF
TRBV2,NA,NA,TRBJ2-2,TGTGCCAGCAGTGCTAATACCGGGGAGCTGTTTTTT,CASSANTGELFF
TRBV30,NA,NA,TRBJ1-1,TGTGCCTGGAGTAGCAGGTTGAACACTGAAGCTTTCTTT,CAWSSRLNTEAFF
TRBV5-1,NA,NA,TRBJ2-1,TGCGCCAGCAGCCTGGCGCTTCGTGCGGAGCAGTTCTTC,CASSLALRAEQFF
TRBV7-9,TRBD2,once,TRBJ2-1,TGTGCCAGCAGCCCGGGGGGGCGATACAATGAGCAGTTCTTC,CASSPGGRYNEQFF
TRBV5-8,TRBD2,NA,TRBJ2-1,TGTGCCAGCAGCTTGGAGGCGGGGGGGTACAATGAGCAGTTCTTC,CASSLEAGGYNEQFF
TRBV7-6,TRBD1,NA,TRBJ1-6,TGTGCCAGCAGCTTAGCGCCAGGACAGGGGGCCTCACCCCTCCACTTT,CASSLAPGQGASPLHF
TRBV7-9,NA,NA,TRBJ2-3,TGTGCCAGCAGCTTCCTCGGGGGGCCCACAGATACGCAGTATTTT,CASSFLGGPTDTQYF
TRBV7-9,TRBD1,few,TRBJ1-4,TGTGCCAGCAGCCTTCGGGACAGATCAACTAATGAAAAACTGTTTTTT,CASSLRDRSTNEKLFF
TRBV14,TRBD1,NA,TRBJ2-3,TGTGCCAGCAGCCAAGAAAGGGGGCTAAACGCAGATACGCAGTATTTT,CASSQERGLNADTQYF
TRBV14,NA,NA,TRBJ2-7,TGTGCCAGCAGCCAAGGAGCAGGGGCCGATCGGATAGCCTACGAGCAGTACTTC,CASSQGAGADRIAYEQYF